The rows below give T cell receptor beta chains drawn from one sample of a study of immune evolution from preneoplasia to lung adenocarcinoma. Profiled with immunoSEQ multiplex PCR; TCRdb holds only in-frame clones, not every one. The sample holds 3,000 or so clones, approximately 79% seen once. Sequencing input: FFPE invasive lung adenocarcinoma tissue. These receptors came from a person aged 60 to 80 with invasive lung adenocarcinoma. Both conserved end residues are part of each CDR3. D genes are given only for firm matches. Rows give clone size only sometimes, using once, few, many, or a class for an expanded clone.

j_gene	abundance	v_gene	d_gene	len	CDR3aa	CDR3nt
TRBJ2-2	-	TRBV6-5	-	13	CASSYLNTGELFF	TGTGCCAGCAGTTACTTGAACACCGGGGAGCTGTTTTTT
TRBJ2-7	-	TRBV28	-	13	CASSRIGPGEQYF	TGTGCCAGCAGTCGCATAGGGCCGGGGGAGCAGTACTTC
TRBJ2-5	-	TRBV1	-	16	CTSSQDRRPSPETQYF	TGCACCAGCAGCCAAGATAGGCGGCCTAGCCCCGAGACCCAGTACTTC
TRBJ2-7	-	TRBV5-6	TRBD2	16	CASSLLAGGSFVEQYF	TGTGCCAGCAGCTTGCTAGCGGGAGGGTCCTTTGTCGAGCAGTACTTC
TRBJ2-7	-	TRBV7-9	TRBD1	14	CASREDRNPYEQYF	TGTGCCAGCAGAGAGGACAGGAATCCCTACGAGCAGTACTTC
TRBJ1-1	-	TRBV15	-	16	CATSRGQKTPGDGAFF	TGTGCCACCAGCAGAGGACAGAAAACGCCGGGGGACGGAGCTTTCTTT
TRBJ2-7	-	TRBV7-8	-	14	CASSLVKSGYEQYF	TGTGCCAGCAGCTTAGTCAAATCAGGCTACGAGCAGTACTTC
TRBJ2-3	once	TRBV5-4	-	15	CASSLISLGGDTQYF	TGTGCCAGCAGCTTGATTAGCCTAGGGGGAGATACGCAGTATTTT
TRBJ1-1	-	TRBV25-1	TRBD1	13	CACKGTGDTEAFF	TGTGCCTGCAAGGGGACAGGGGATACTGAAGCTTTCTTT
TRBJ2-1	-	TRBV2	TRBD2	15	CACDGSSGRWAEQFF	TGTGCCTGTGATGGGTCTAGCGGGAGATGGGCTGAGCAGTTCTTC
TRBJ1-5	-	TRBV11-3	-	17	CASSPHSRVHAEGSQHF	TGTGCCAGCAGCCCCCACTCCCGTGTTCACGCCGAGGGGTCCCAGCATTTT
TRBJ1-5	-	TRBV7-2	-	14	CASSPGAGNQPQHF	TGTGCCAGCAGCCCCGGGGCAGGCAATCAGCCCCAGCATTTT
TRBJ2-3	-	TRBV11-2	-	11	CASRATDTQYF	TGTGCCAGCAGGGCTACGGATACGCAGTATTTT
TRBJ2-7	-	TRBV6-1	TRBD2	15	CASKLAGASPYEQYF	TGTGCCAGCAAACTAGCGGGAGCATCCCCCTACGAGCAGTACTTC
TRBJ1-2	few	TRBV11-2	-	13	CASSLEGREGYTF	TGTGCCAGCAGCTTAGAGGGGAGGGAAGGCTACACCTTC
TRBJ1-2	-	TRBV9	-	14	CASSVERGQRGYTF	TGTGCCAGCAGCGTAGAAAGGGGCCAGAGGGGCTACACCTTC
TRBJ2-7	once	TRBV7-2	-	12	CASSRRAYEQYF	TGTGCCAGCAGCCGTAGAGCCTACGAGCAGTACTTC